This TCR beta chain was obtained from a study of shared clonotypes between healthy human individuals. Whole-study findings and limits: What rarefaction showed was incomplete sorted-subset sequencing despite large depth. For naive CD4 cells, around 5.1% of clonotypes were shared across a few donors.

TCRdb's table, derived via immunoSEQ multiplex PCR, lists solely in-frame clones and lacks some. This table has about 2.3 million clones, over 85% appearing once. Note on this clone: Its antigen is undetermined.

Researchers partitioned CD4+ cells into CD45RA+ naive and CD45RA-negative memory subsets. This TCR was recovered from a man younger than 35 in good health. Some clones in this sample may be carry-over from other donors' samples. The sample taken for sequencing was naive CD4+ T cells from PBMCs. Subset defined: CD45RA+ positively selected.

CDR3 loop: CASSQVGLTSYGEQYF. The CDR3 DNA is TGTGCCAGCAGCCAAGTTGGCCTTACTAGTTATGGCGAGCAGTACTTC. The V gene is TRBV4-2, the J gene TRBJ2-7, with a weak D call TRBD2 (5 bases). The germline V gene encodes CDR1 LGHNA and CDR2 YNFKEQ. V was cut by 1 base and J by 6 bases, with 19 bases left in between. CDR3 length: 16 residues.